The source of this TCR beta chain is a study of kidney transplant recipient with SARS-CoV-2 infection. This clonotype was detected a few times. TCRdb fed the reads into MiXCR, producing one record per CDR3 protein. The table shows roughly 230,000 distinct CDR3 sequences, with about 30% occurring only once. With 5 bases removed from V and 4 bases from J, the gap between germline ends came to 23 bases. This CDR3 contains 17 residues. The source material was a blood sample, sampled at baseline and on approximately day 120 from a kidney transplant recipient. This chain uses TRBV12-3 or TRBV12-4 with TRBJ1-2; no firm D call. The receptor comes from a young adult male patient who had COVID-19 and was a kidney transplant recipient. A subset of T cells may come from the graft donor. CDR3 loop: CASSRNLTAGKTYGYTF. The CDR3 DNA sequence: TGTGCCAGCAGTAGAAATCTCACAGCAGGAAAGACCTATGGCTACACCTTC.